Described below is a single T cell receptor beta chain sequence and its context. The data were taken from a study of T cell changes during pregnancy in multiple sclerosis. Sequenced by immunoSEQ multiplex PCR; TCRdb stores in-frame clones only, minus some. The table has 46,000 or so clones, approximately 92% seen once. The J segment lost 0 bases and the V segment lost 6 bases, leaving 6 bases of the junction unmatched. The CDR3 extends over 16 amino acids. CDR1 is SGHTA, CDR2 FQGNSA, per germline. This receptor was identified in a female donor with multiple sclerosis, enrolled in a pregnancy study. Specimen: CD8+ T cells from peripheral blood mononuclear cells, collected after pregnancy. The rearrangement joins TRBV7-2 to TRBJ2-1; 9 nucleotides agree with TRBD2. The CDR3 here is CASRSPSGASYNEQFF. In nucleotides, the CDR3 is TGTGCCAGCAGATCCCCTAGCGGGGCCTCCTACAATGAGCAGTTCTTC. Full variable domain (missing parts from reference TRBV7-2 and TRBJ2-1): GAGVSQSPSNKVTEKGKDVELRCDPISGHTALYWYRQSLGQGLEFLIYFQGNSAPDKSGLPSDRFSAERTGGSVSTLTIQRTQQEDSAVYLCASRSPSGASYNEQFFGPGTRLTVL.